This T cell receptor beta chain was sequenced for a study of T-cell reconstitution after alpha-beta-depleted transplantation in children. General study points: Reportedly, only several hundred clones from non-depleted graft cells drove alpha-beta T-cell counts at about two months. After transplant, high TCRbeta diversity at day 60 in some patients arose from surviving recipient T cells and thymic progenitors.

V lost 5 bases to trimming and J lost 4 bases, with 3 bases between them. The CDR3 is 10 amino acids. Germline CDR1 and CDR2: DFQATT and SNEGSKA (reference sequence). Preparation of the TCRbeta library involved a method that used unique molecular identifiers. Each CDR3 protein gets one entry after TCRdb re-called the PCR reads with MiXCR. The sample lists more than 120,000 distinct CDR3 sequences; around 8.8% were seen once. There are many counts of this clonotype. The antigen is undetermined. The rearrangement links TRBV20-1 to TRBJ1-3; D gene uncertain. This sequence was found in a female patient aged 2-9 years who had a stem cell transplant for congenital amegakaryocytic thrombocytopenia, so the T cells may come from the graft donor. The source was PBMCs, mostly from graft donor cells, collected 180 days after TCRalphabeta/CD19-depleted stem cell transplant. CDR3 DNA: TGCAGTGCTGAAGGAAACACCATATATTTT. Translated, it gives CSAEGNTIYF.